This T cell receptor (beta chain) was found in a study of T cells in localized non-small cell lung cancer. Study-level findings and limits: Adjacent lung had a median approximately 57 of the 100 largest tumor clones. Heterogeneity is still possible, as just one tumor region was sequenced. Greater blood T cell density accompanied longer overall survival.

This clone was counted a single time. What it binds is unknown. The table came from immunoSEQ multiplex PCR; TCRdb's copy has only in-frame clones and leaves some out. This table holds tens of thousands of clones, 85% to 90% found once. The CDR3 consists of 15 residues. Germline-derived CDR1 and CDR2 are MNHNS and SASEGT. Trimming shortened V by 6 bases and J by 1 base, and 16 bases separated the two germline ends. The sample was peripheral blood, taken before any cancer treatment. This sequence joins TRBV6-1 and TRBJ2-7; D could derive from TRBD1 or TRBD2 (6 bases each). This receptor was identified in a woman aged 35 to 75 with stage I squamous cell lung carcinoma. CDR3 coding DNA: TGTGCCAGCAGGTCGAAGACAGGAGGGTCCTACGAGCAGTACTTC. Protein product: CASRSKTGGSYEQYF.